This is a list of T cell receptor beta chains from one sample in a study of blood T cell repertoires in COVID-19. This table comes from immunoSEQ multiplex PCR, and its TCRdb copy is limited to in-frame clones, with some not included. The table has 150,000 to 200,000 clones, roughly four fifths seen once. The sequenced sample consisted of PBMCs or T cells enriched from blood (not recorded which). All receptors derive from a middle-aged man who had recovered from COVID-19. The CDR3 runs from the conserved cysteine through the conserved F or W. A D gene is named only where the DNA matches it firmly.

CASSDPGQGINYGYTF | TRBD1 | 16 | TRBJ1-2 | TRBV4-2
CASSTQGSSYEQYF | TRBD1 | 14 | TRBJ2-7 | TRBV19
CASSEGREGGYTF | - | 13 | TRBJ1-2 | TRBV2
CSASPDSFYNEQFF | - | 14 | TRBJ2-1 | TRBV20-1
CASSVGQGVTEAFF | TRBD1 | 14 | TRBJ1-1 | TRBV10-1
CASSFLPGTVQETQYF | TRBD1 | 16 | TRBJ2-5 | TRBV27
CSASTTKWDTEAFF | - | 14 | TRBJ1-1 | TRBV20-1
CASSLERAQKNSPLHF | - | 16 | TRBJ1-6 | TRBV5-1
CASNREPSETQYF | - | 13 | TRBJ2-5 | TRBV5-1
CASSLVIAGEQFF | - | 13 | TRBJ2-1 | TRBV7-2
CASSRGTGSPQPQHF | TRBD1 | 15 | TRBJ1-5 | TRBV2
CATRTGANTEAFF | TRBD1 | 13 | TRBJ1-1 | TRBV10-1
CASSLDGQGIISSYNEQFF | TRBD1 | 19 | TRBJ2-1 | TRBV13
CASSPNWDSPYGYTF | TRBD1 | 15 | TRBJ1-2 | TRBV18
CSASPKPTEAFF | - | 12 | TRBJ1-1 | TRBV20-1
CASSEVGGSPLHF | - | 13 | TRBJ1-6 | TRBV2
CASSLAPLGYTEAFF | - | 15 | TRBJ1-1 | TRBV7-2
CASSASQEVSYYGYTF | - | 16 | TRBJ1-2 | TRBV9
CASSIDRETQYF | - | 12 | TRBJ2-5 | TRBV19
CASTGRGSNSPLHF | - | 14 | TRBJ1-6 | TRBV28
CASSSRGLGQETQYF | - | 15 | TRBJ2-5 | TRBV7-9
CASSYTSGDNEQFF | TRBD2 | 14 | TRBJ2-1 | TRBV6-2/TRBV6-3
CASSLRGNGAETQYF | - | 15 | TRBJ2-5 | TRBV5-6
CASSKYAGVLGNQPQHF | - | 17 | TRBJ1-5 | TRBV21-1
CASSQERVAGEEYNEQFF | - | 18 | TRBJ2-1 | TRBV4-2
CASSQDTAGGTGELFF | TRBD2 | 16 | TRBJ2-2 | TRBV3-1/TRBV3-2